These 17 T cell receptor beta chains originate from one sample sequenced in a study of T cell repertoires in cytomegalovirus infection. These receptors have no identified antigens. TCRdb reprocessed the reads via MiXCR and lists one record per CDR3 protein. Of 900,000 to 950,000 distinct CDR3 sequences in the sample, roughly 31% were seen once. The sample in question was cultured CD8+ T cells from PBMCs, obtained from culture after CMV antigen stimulation. These receptors came from a human donor in good health (CMV status not recorded). Some clones in this sample may be carry-over from other donors' samples.

The chain is built from TRBV11-2 and TRBJ2-3; D is uncertain. Per germline, CDR1 SGHAT and CDR2 FQNNGV. The V and J ends lost 5 bases and 0 bases respectively, with 21 bases between them. The CDR3 consists of 18 residues. In DNA, the CDR3 is TGTGCCAGCAGCCCTTGGTCTGAGACACCTCGGAGCACAGATACGCAGTATTTT. Translation: CASSPWSETPRSTDTQYF.

The table lists this clonotype with many counts. The chain has TRBV11-1 and TRBJ2-5, with TRBD2 matching over 8 bases. From germline, CDR1 is SGHAT and CDR2 FQDESV (reference sequence). The J segment lost 0 bases and the V segment lost 5 bases, leaving 5 bases of the junction unmatched. CDR3 length equals 15 residues. DNA for the CDR3: TGTGCCAGCAGCAGAAAGCGGGGGAACCAAGAGACCCAGTACTTC. Translating it yields CASSRKRGNQETQYF. Full variable domain (rest looked up from reference TRBV11-1 and TRBJ2-5): EAEVAQSPRYKITEKSQAVAFWCDPISGHATLYWYRQILGQGPELLVQFQDESVVDDSQLPKDRFSAERLKGVDSTLKIQPAELGDSAMYLCASSRKRGNQETQYFGPGTRLLVL.

The rearrangement joins TRBV29-1 to TRBJ2-2; TRBD2 might be the D (5 bases). V shed 0 bases and J shed 1 base, with 9 bases lying between them. This CDR3 is 15 amino acids long. The germline V gene encodes CDR1 SQVTM and CDR2 ANQGSEA. CDR3 in amino acids: CSVEDERQNTGELFF. CDR3 DNA sequence: TGCAGCGTTGAAGATGAGCGGCAGAACACCGGGGAGCTGTTTTTT.

Of note for this clonotype: This may stem from a read error, because a much larger clone lies one nucleotide away. The J gene is TRBJ2-3, the V gene TRBV7-4; unclear D gene. Germline assignment: CDR1 SGHVT and CDR2 SQSDAQ. The CDR3 has 15 residues. CDR3 in amino acids: CVSSLGRFNTDTQYF. The CDR3 nucleotides read TGTGTCAGCAGCTTAGGGCGGTTCAACACAGATACGCAGTATTTT.

This clonotype was counted only a few times. The genes are TRBV9 and TRBJ2-1, with a weak D call TRBD1 (6 bases). Trimming pared 3 bases from V and 4 bases from J, leaving 20 bases between. The CDR3 loop spans 17 amino acids. Germline loops: CDR1 SGDLS, CDR2 YYNGEE. In nucleotides, the CDR3 is TGTGCCAGCAGCGGACCCCTAGGGGACACTCCTTACAATGAGCAGTTCTTC. This translates into CASSGPLGDTPYNEQFF.

This clonotype was seen a handful of times. This chain uses TRBV19 with TRBJ1-5; tentatively, D is TRBD1 (5 bases). CDR3 length: 14 residues. Germline V gene sequence: CDR1 LNHDA, CDR2 SQIVND (reference sequence). With 2 bases removed from V and 10 bases from J, the gap between germline ends came to 15 bases. The CDR3 DNA is TGTGCCAGTAGTATACCCGACAGTGGGCGACCCCAGCATTTT. Its protein product is CASSIPDSGRPQHF.

This clonotype was counted only a few times. The chain has TRBV7-2 and TRBJ1-1; tentative D call: TRBD1 (6 bases). CDR3 length: 16 residues. V dropped 4 bases and J dropped 7 bases, with 22 bases sitting between them. The V gene's germline CDR1 is SGHTA and CDR2 FQGNSA. CDR3 DNA sequence: TGTGCCAGCAGCTCGTGGGTAGGAGGGGGAAAGGATGAAGCTTTCTTT. Its protein product is CASSSWVGGGKDEAFF.

The chain links TRBV5-3 to TRBJ2-7; D might be TRBD1 (6 bases). Being an ORF, TRBV5-3 has a function that is uncertain. This CDR3 contains 14 residues. CDR3 coding DNA: TGTGCCAGCAGCTTCCAGGGGAGTATCTACGAGCAGTACGTC. It codes for CASSFQGSIYEQYV.

The chain recombines TRBV2 with TRBJ2-1; 8 bases map to TRBD2. Unmatched junction bases numbered 7, after V lost 8 bases and J lost 1 base. CDR1 and CDR2 from the germline V gene are SNHLY and FYNNEI. The CDR3 runs to 15 residues. The CDR3 sequence is CASLQTSESYNEQFF. The CDR3 DNA is TGTGCCAGCCTCCAGACTAGCGAATCCTACAATGAGCAGTTCTTC.

In regard to this clonotype: Relative to the germline gene, one junction end is altered; a read error may explain this. The V gene is TRBV2, the J gene TRBJ2-1; TRBD2 matches at 9 bases. The V gene's germline CDR1 is SNHLY and CDR2 FYNNEI. CDR3 length: 17 residues. As DNA, the CDR3 is TGTGCCAGCAGTGAAATAGCGGGGGTCCCACCCTACCATGAGCAGTTCTTC. This translates into CASSEIAGVPPYHEQFF.

This chain links TRBV4-1 with TRBJ1-1, with 8 bases that match TRBD1. Losses at the gene ends were 1 base for V and 2 bases for J; bases not matched to a gene: 3. CDR3 length: 15 residues. CDR1 MGHRA and CDR2 YSYEKL come from the germline V gene. The chain's CDR3 is CASSQAGGFNTEAFF. CDR3 nucleotide sequence: TGCGCCAGCAGCCAAGCAGGGGGCTTCAACACTGAAGCTTTCTTT.

This clonotype has a count of ten or more. The J gene is TRBJ2-1, the V gene TRBV7-2, with D uncertain. CDR1 is SGHTA and CDR2 is FQGNSA in the germline V gene. Deletions cut 1 base from V and 5 bases from J, with 12 bases between. The CDR3 extends over 15 amino acids. The CDR3 spells CASSLEYPGNNEQFF. The CDR3 DNA is TGTGCCAGCAGCTTAGAATACCCTGGGAACAATGAGCAGTTCTTC.

The chain uses TRBV5-4 and TRBJ2-2; no definite D call. V was cut by 4 bases and J by 7 bases, with 11 bases left in between. CDR3 length: 13 residues. Germline values: CDR1 SGHNT, CDR2 YYREEE (reference sequence). The CDR3 DNA is TGTGCCAGCAGCGTACCAAGGAGCGGGGAGCTGTTTTTT. Protein product: CASSVPRSGELFF. Full variable domain (remainder filled in from reference TRBV5-4 and TRBJ2-2): ETGVTQSPTHLIKTRGQQVTLRCSSQSGHNTVSWYQQALGQGPQFIFQYYREEENGRGNFPPRFSGLQFPNYSSELNVNALELDDSALYLCASSVPRSGELFFGEGSRLTVL.

This clonotype was seen only a few times. The genes are TRBV10-3 and TRBJ2-7, with no clear D. The germline V gene has CDR1 ENHRY and CDR2 SYGVKD. The CDR3 spans 13 residues. Trimming cost V 0 bases and J 5 bases, with 8 bases left between them. CDR3 DNA sequence: TGTGCCATCAGTGAGTCTTACAAAGACGAGCAGTACGTC. This gives the protein CAISESYKDEQYV.

This clonotype is a singleton in its sample. This rearrangement joins TRBV6-2 or TRBV6-3 to TRBJ2-1; 11 nucleotides line up with TRBD2. V lost 10 bases to trimming and J lost 3 bases; unmatched junction nucleotides: 2. CDR3 length: 13 amino acids. CDR1 is MNHEY and CDR2 is SVGEGT in the germline V gene. The CDR3 nucleotides are TGTGCCATCGGGACTAGCGGCTACAATGAGCAGTTCTTC. This codes for CAIGTSGYNEQFF.

This chain joins TRBV15 and TRBJ2-1; no reliable D call. Germline V gene lookup returns CDR1 LNHNV and CDR2 YYDKDF (reference sequence). V was trimmed by 3 bases and J by 0 bases, leaving 9 bases between them. The CDR3 consists of 15 residues. For the CDR3, the DNA is TGTGCCACCAGCAGGGGATCCGACTCCTACAATGAGCAGTTCTTC. Protein sequence: CATSRGSDSYNEQFF.

The chain carries TRBV6-2 or TRBV6-3 and TRBJ1-1, with a weak D call TRBD1 (6 bases). CDR1 and CDR2 from the germline V gene are MNHEY and SVGEGT. This CDR3 comprises 17 residues. V lost 6 bases and J 4 bases, leaving 24 bases between the germline ends. DNA for the CDR3: TGTGCCAGCAGCCGCAGGGACACTATTGCCATGGGCACTGAAGCTTTCTTT. Translated, it gives CASSRRDTIAMGTEAFF.